Listed below are T cell receptor beta chains from one sample, sequenced in a study of regulatory T cells in long-lasting Graves disease. TCRdb reprocessed the multiplex PCR reads via MiXCR and lists one record per CDR3 protein. The sample lists hundreds of thousands of distinct CDR3 sequences; 16% were seen once. The data were also submitted as part of a second study, on T cells in Graves' hyperthyroidism and ophthalmopathy.

The source was peripheral blood mononuclear cells (PBMCs), collected at new diagnosis, from a patient treated with antithyroid drugs. The receptors shown here come from a woman aged 25 to 39 with Graves disease. Both conserved end residues are part of each CDR3. The order of the fields is J gene, V gene, clone size, D gene, CDR3 DNA, CDR3 protein. D genes are given only for firm matches. The size field is filled for only some rows; it gives once, few, many or a size class.

j_gene: TRBJ2-3; v_gene: TRBV2; abundance: many; d_gene: TRBD1; CDR3nt: TGTGCCAGCAGTTATAACAGGGGTGGCACAGATACGCAGTATTTT; CDR3aa: CASSYNRGGTDTQYF
j_gene: TRBJ1-3; v_gene: TRBV6-1; abundance: few; d_gene: .; CDR3nt: TGTGCCAGCAGAACTACAGGCGAGGGGGGAAACACCATATATTTT; CDR3aa: CASRTTGEGGNTIYF
j_gene: TRBJ2-2; v_gene: TRBV6-2/TRBV6-3; abundance: few; d_gene: .; CDR3nt: TGTGCCAGCAGCCCCGCTCGGCTATCCGGGGAGCTGTTTTTT; CDR3aa: CASSPARLSGELFF
j_gene: TRBJ1-2; v_gene: TRBV6-1; abundance: many; d_gene: TRBD1; CDR3nt: TGTGCCAGCAGCAGGACAGGAGGGGCTGGCTACACCTTC; CDR3aa: CASSRTGGAGYTF
j_gene: TRBJ2-3; v_gene: TRBV7-2; abundance: .; d_gene: TRBD2; CDR3nt: TGTGCCAGCAGCACCCCGGGACTAGAGGTAGATACGCAGTATTTT; CDR3aa: CASSTPGLEVDTQYF
j_gene: TRBJ1-5; v_gene: TRBV5-8; abundance: .; d_gene: TRBD1; CDR3nt: TGTGCCAGCAGCGGGGGACAGTTAAGCAATCAGCCCCAGCATTTT; CDR3aa: CASSGGQLSNQPQHF
j_gene: TRBJ2-5; v_gene: TRBV7-3; abundance: few; d_gene: .; CDR3nt: TGTGCCAGCAGCTTAAGCCCCCCAGCCTTCCAAGAGACCCAGTACTTC; CDR3aa: CASSLSPPAFQETQYF
j_gene: TRBJ1-1; v_gene: TRBV11-2; abundance: many; d_gene: TRBD1; CDR3nt: TGTGCCAGCCGAAAGACAGGGTTGAACACTGAAGCTTTCTTT; CDR3aa: CASRKTGLNTEAFF
j_gene: TRBJ2-7; v_gene: TRBV6-1; abundance: .; d_gene: .; CDR3nt: TGTGCCACCGGAGTAGCGTATATCTCCTACGAGCAGTACTTC; CDR3aa: CATGVAYISYEQYF
j_gene: TRBJ1-6; v_gene: TRBV27; abundance: many; d_gene: TRBD1; CDR3nt: TGTGCCAGCAGTCCTCGGGACAGTTCACCCCTCCACTTT; CDR3aa: CASSPRDSSPLHF
j_gene: TRBJ1-6; v_gene: TRBV6-1; abundance: few; d_gene: TRBD1; CDR3nt: TGTGCCAGCAGTGGTTCGACAGGGTGGAATTCACCCCTCCACTTT; CDR3aa: CASSGSTGWNSPLHF
j_gene: TRBJ1-1; v_gene: TRBV7-2; abundance: .; d_gene: .; CDR3nt: TGTGCCAGCAGCTTAGTAGCTGGTTGGGGGAACACTGAAGCTTTCTTT; CDR3aa: CASSLVAGWGNTEAFF